The next 7 T cell receptor beta chains were all read from a single sample in a study of shared clonotypes between healthy human individuals. Positively selected for CCR7, the CD45RO-negative cells used as naive CD8 cells excluded terminally differentiated effector memory CD45RA+ cells. TCRdb keeps only in-frame clones here, not all; method: immunoSEQ multiplex PCR. The sample includes 2 million to 2.5 million clones, less than 95% of them seen just once. Sequenced material: naive CD8+ T cells sorted from blood. The receptor set was obtained from a man younger than 35 in good health.

The chain couples TRBV13 to TRBJ1-4; unclear D gene. The V and J ends lost 1 base and 3 bases respectively, with 6 bases between them. Germline-derived CDR1 and CDR2 are PRHDT and FYEKMQ (reference sequence). CDR3 length: 14 residues. The CDR3 DNA reads TGTGCCAGCAGCTTAGACCGGTCTAATGAAAAACTGTTTTTT. Translation gives CASSLDRSNEKLFF.

This clone was counted once. The chain recombines TRBV4-1 with TRBJ2-5; D remains ambiguous. The germline gives CDR1 MGHRA, CDR2 YSYEKL. V dropped 6 bases and J dropped 7 bases, with 12 bases sitting between them. The CDR3 has 12 amino acids. This CDR3 is CASRSGRGTQYF. Written as DNA, the CDR3 is TGCGCCAGCAGATCGGGTCGAGGGACCCAGTACTTC.

This CDR3 is CASSQETGKRVNQPQHF. The DNA of the CDR3 is TGCGCCAGCAGCCAAGAAACAGGGAAAAGGGTCAATCAGCCCCAGCATTTT. This sequence joins TRBV4-1 and TRBJ1-5, with a tentative D call TRBD1 (6 bases). The CDR3 covers 17 residues. V dropped 0 bases and J dropped 3 bases, with 15 bases sitting between them. From germline, CDR1 is MGHRA and CDR2 YSYEKL.

V and J are TRBV29-1 and TRBJ2-3, with no clear D. CDR1 and CDR2 (germline): SQVTM, ANQGSEA. Deletions cut 3 bases from V and 3 bases from J, with 13 bases between. This CDR3 has 14 amino acids. The CDR3 sequence: CSVDLGLATDTQYF. CDR3 coding DNA: TGCAGCGTTGATCTCGGGTTGGCTACAGATACGCAGTATTTT.

V gene TRBV5-4 combines with J gene TRBJ2-5, with unresolved D. The V end was cut by 0 bases, the J end by 3 bases, with 9 bases between. The CDR3 has 14 amino acids. Germline CDR1 reads SGHNT; CDR2 reads YYREEE (reference sequence). The CDR3 loop is CASSLDRTEETQYF. The CDR3 DNA follows: TGTGCCAGCAGCTTGGATAGGACCGAAGAGACCCAGTACTTC.

The chain carries TRBV5-4 and TRBJ1-2; D is possibly TRBD1 (6 bases). Germline loops: CDR1 SGHNT, CDR2 YYREEE (reference sequence). The V and J ends lost 4 bases and 6 bases respectively, with 19 bases between them. This CDR3 is 15 amino acids long. The CDR3 loop is CASSPEGGEVHGYTF. CDR3 bases: TGTGCCAGCAGCCCCGAGGGGGGGGAAGTTCATGGCTACACCTTC. Looking up the rest from reference TRBV5-4 and TRBJ1-2 gives the full variable domain: ETGVTQSPTHLIKTRGQQVTLRCSSQSGHNTVSWYQQALGQGPQFIFQYYREEENGRGNFPPRFSGLQFPNYSSELNVNALELDDSALYLCASSPEGGEVHGYTFGSGTRLTVV.

The chain is built from TRBV2 and TRBJ2-7, with D possibly matching TRBD2 (6 bases). Germline V gives CDR1 SNHLY, CDR2 FYNNEI. The CDR3 covers 13 residues. The V end was cut by 3 bases, the J end by 5 bases, with 11 bases between. CDR3 in DNA: TGTGCCAGCAGTGATGGCGGGGCGGACGAGCAGTACTTC. This sequence encodes CASSDGGADEQYF.